This is a list of T cell receptor beta chains from one sample in a study of T cell repertoires in cytomegalovirus infection. In TCRdb, the reads were re-called with MiXCR into one record per CDR3 protein. The sample lists about half a million distinct CDR3 sequences, 33% occurring once. No antigen has been identified for these receptors. Sequencing was performed on cultured PBMCs, taken from culture after CMV antigen stimulation. These receptors were obtained from a human donor in good health (CMV status not recorded). Some clones in this sample may be carry-over from other donors' samples. Both conserved end residues are part of each CDR3. Each record gives: clone size, D gene, V gene, J gene, CDR3 DNA, CDR3 protein. A D gene is named only where the DNA matches it firmly. For some rows the clone size is stated as once, few or many, or as a class when expanded; others skip it.

NA	NA	TRBV6-2/TRBV6-3	TRBJ2-3	TGTGCCAGCAGCGTCCCTTACGCAGATACGCAGTATTTT	CASSVPYADTQYF
NA	TRBD2	TRBV5-1	TRBJ2-5	TGCGCCAGCAGGGGGACTAGCAAAGAGACCCAGTACTTC	CASRGTSKETQYF
once	NA	TRBV14	TRBJ1-4	TGTGCCAGCAGCCAAGATGGAAGGGGGGAGGAAAAACTGTTTTTT	CASSQDGRGEEKLFF
NA	NA	TRBV10-3	TRBJ1-4	TGTGCCATCAGTGGGGGAGAAAAACTGTTTTTT	CAISGGEKLFF
once	NA	TRBV10-3	TRBJ1-2	TGTGCCATCGCCGTGGGTACTGCGATAGAAAACTATGGCTACAACTTC	CAIAVGTAIENYGYNF
NA	NA	TRBV5-1	TRBJ1-3	TGCGCCAGCAGCTTGAACCGGGCCCGGGGCTCCTCTGGAAACACCATATATTTT	CASSLNRARGSSGNTIYF
few	NA	TRBV7-6	TRBJ1-2	TGTGCCAGCAGCCCAGGGGAGTATGGCTACACCTTC	CASSPGEYGYTF
NA	NA	TRBV6-1	TRBJ2-2	TGTGCCACCGTAGGAAGAGTCCCGAACACCGGGGAGCTGTTTTTT	CATVGRVPNTGELFF
NA	NA	TRBV28	TRBJ2-7	TGTGCCAGCAGTTTTCCCTCACACAGGGAAAGCTCCTACGAGCAGTACTTC	CASSFPSHRESSYEQYF
NA	TRBD1	TRBV20-1	TRBJ1-5	TGCAGTGCTAGGATCCGGGGGACAGGGGACAGCAATAGCAATCAGCCCCAGCATTTT	CSARIRGTGDSNSNQPQHF
NA	NA	TRBV5-4	TRBJ2-1	TGTGCCAGCAGCTTGCCCCGGCGGGCCTACAATGAGCAGTTCTTC	CASSLPRRAYNEQFF
NA	TRBD2	TRBV20-1	TRBJ2-3	TGCAGTGCTAGAGATGCATGGGGGAGCGGGAGCGCCGGGGATACGCAGTATTTT	CSARDAWGSGSAGDTQYF
few	TRBD1	TRBV6-2/TRBV6-3	TRBJ2-2	TGTGCCAGCAGTTCCGACAGGGGATACACCGGGGAGCTGTTTTTT	CASSSDRGYTGELFF
NA	TRBD1	TRBV7-2	TRBJ1-2	TGTGCCAGCAGCTTCGGGACCGGGACAGGGGACGGCTACACCTTC	CASSFGTGTGDGYTF
few	NA	TRBV5-4	TRBJ1-2	TGTGCCAGCTCAAACTACCTCGCTAACTATGGCTACACCTTC	CASSNYLANYGYTF
many	NA	TRBV7-2	TRBJ2-1	TGTGCCAGCAGCTTACTGTGGGAGAGAGTCAGGAACAATGAGCAGTTCTTC	CASSLLWERVRNNEQFF
few	NA	TRBV6-2/TRBV6-3	TRBJ1-1	TGTGCCAGCAGCCCGCTTGGGCAGCAAGCTTTCTTT	CASSPLGQQAFF
NA	NA	TRBV6-1	TRBJ2-5	TGTGCCAGCAGTTCTCTAGCTGGGGCCGAGACCCAGTACTTC	CASSSLAGAETQYF
few	TRBD1	TRBV7-2	TRBJ1-1	TGTGCCAGCAGCTTGGGAGACAGGGTAGATACTGAAGCTTTCTTT	CASSLGDRVDTEAFF
once	NA	TRBV29-1	TRBJ1-3	TGCAGCGTTCAACATTCCTCTGGAAACACCATATATTTT	CSVQHSSGNTIYF
NA	NA	TRBV6-5	TRBJ1-5	TGTGCCAGCAGTTACTCAGTCATTAGCAATCAGCCCCAGCATTTT	CASSYSVISNQPQHF
NA	NA	TRBV7-2	TRBJ2-3	TGTGCCAGCAGGATAGGGGATACGCGCACAGATACGCAGTATTTT	CASRIGDTRTDTQYF
NA	NA	TRBV28	TRBJ2-3	TGTGCCAGCAGTCTCGAGACAGGAGGTCTAGATACGCAGTATTTT	CASSLETGGLDTQYF
few	NA	TRBV11-2	TRBJ2-6	TGTGCCAGCAGCTCAGGGACTGGGGCCAACGTCCTGACTTTC	CASSSGTGANVLTF
NA	NA	TRBV6-2/TRBV6-3	TRBJ2-5	TGTGCCAGCAGCTGGGGCGCCGGCGGGGGCGAGACCCAGTACTTC	CASSWGAGGGETQYF
few	NA	TRBV28	TRBJ2-1	TGTGCCAGCAGTTTATGGGTCGGGGGAGGCCTCGACAATGAGCAGTTCTTC	CASSLWVGGGLDNEQFF
NA	NA	TRBV6-2/TRBV6-3	TRBJ2-3	TGTGCCAGCAGTTACGGTTTGGTAGCAGCGCAGTATTTT	CASSYGLVAAQYF
NA	NA	TRBV24-1	TRBJ1-5	TGTGCCACCAGTGATTCCACGGGTTTCAATCAGCCCCAGCATTTT	CATSDSTGFNQPQHF
few	NA	TRBV6-5	TRBJ2-2	TGTGCCAGCAGTTTTGGGATGGGAGGTAGGAACACCGGGGAGCTGTTTTTT	CASSFGMGGRNTGELFF
few	TRBD1	TRBV24-1	TRBJ2-3	TGTGCCACCAGTGACCCCGGGGACAGATCCACAGATACGCAGTATTTT	CATSDPGDRSTDTQYF
few	NA	TRBV12-3/TRBV12-4	TRBJ2-1	TGTGCCAGCAGTTTTCAGGGGGGGAGCTCCTACAATGAGCAGTTCTTC	CASSFQGGSSYNEQFF
NA	TRBD2	TRBV6-2/TRBV6-3	TRBJ2-1	TGTGCCAGCAGTTTCCCCCTTAGCGGGAGGACCCATGAGCAGTTCTTC	CASSFPLSGRTHEQFF
few	NA	TRBV5-6	TRBJ1-1	TGTGCCAGCAGCTTGGAGGGGCCGAACACTGAAGCTTTCTTT	CASSLEGPNTEAFF
NA	NA	TRBV11-3	TRBJ2-2	TGTGCCAGCAGCCTGGTATGGACCGGGGAGCTGTTTTTT	CASSLVWTGELFF
NA	NA	TRBV7-6	TRBJ1-4	TGTGCCAGCAGCCCCCGGGGGACTAATGAAAAACTGTTTTTT	CASSPRGTNEKLFF
NA	TRBD1	TRBV11-2	TRBJ2-2	TGTGCCAGCAGCCGAGGACAGGGTAGGGAGCTGTTTTTT	CASSRGQGRELFF
few	TRBD1	TRBV6-6	TRBJ1-1	TGTGCCAGCAGTTACCGACAGGGGACTGAAGCTTTCTTT	CASSYRQGTEAFF
few	TRBD1	TRBV24-1	TRBJ2-5	TGTGCCACCAGGGACAGGGAAGAGACCCAGTACTTC	CATRDREETQYF
NA	TRBD2	TRBV4-3	TRBJ2-1	TGCGCCAGCAGCCGGGGGACTAGCGGAGTGATTTACAATGAGCAGTTCTTC	CASSRGTSGVIYNEQFF
NA	TRBD1	TRBV9	TRBJ2-7	TGTGCCAGCAGCGCGGGGGACAGGGCATTGAAGCAGTACTTC	CASSAGDRALKQYF
few	NA	TRBV20-1	TRBJ1-5	TGCAGTGCTAGTACGGGACTCAATCAGCCCCAGCATTTT	CSASTGLNQPQHF
NA	NA	TRBV11-2	TRBJ2-1	TGTGCCAGCAGCCCTCCGGGACGTCGAGTGAATGAGCAGTTCTTC	CASSPPGRRVNEQFF
NA	NA	TRBV7-2	TRBJ2-5	TGTGCCAGCAGCTTGCACACAAAAGGAGAGACCCAGTACTTC	CASSLHTKGETQYF
few	NA	TRBV7-8	TRBJ1-1	TGTGCCAGCAGCCAGGCGACGGTGAACACTGAAGCTTTCTTT	CASSQATVNTEAFF
once	TRBD2	TRBV4-1	TRBJ2-1	TGCGCCAGCAGCCTCGAACCCGGAAGCCCCGGGGGGAGAGAGCAGTTCTTC	CASSLEPGSPGGREQFF
many	NA	TRBV7-2	TRBJ1-5	TGTGCCAGCAGCTTAGTACAGGGAGGGAATCAGCCCCAGCATTTT	CASSLVQGGNQPQHF